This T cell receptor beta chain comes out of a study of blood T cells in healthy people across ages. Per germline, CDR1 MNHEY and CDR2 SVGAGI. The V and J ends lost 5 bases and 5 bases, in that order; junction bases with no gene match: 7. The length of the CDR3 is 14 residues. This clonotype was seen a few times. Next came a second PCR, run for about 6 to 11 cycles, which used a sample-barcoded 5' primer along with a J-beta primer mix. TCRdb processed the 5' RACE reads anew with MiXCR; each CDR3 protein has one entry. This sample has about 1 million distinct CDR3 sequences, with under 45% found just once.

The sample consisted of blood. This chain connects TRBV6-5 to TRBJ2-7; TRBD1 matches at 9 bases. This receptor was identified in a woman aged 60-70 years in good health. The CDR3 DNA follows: TGTGCCAGCAGTCCGACATGGACAGGGGACGAGCAGTACTTC. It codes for CASSPTWTGDEQYF.